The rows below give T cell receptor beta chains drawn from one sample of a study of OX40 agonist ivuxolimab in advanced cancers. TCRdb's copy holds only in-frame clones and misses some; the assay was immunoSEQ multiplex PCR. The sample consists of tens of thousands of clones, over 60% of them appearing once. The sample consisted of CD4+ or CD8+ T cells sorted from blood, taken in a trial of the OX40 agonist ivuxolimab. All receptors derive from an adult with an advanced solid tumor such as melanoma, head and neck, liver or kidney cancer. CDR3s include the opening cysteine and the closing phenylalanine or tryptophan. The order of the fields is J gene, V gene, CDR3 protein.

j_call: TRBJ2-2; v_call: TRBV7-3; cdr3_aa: CASSLGTGNTGELFF
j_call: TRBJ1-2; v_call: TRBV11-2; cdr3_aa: CASSLVGGAAGYTF
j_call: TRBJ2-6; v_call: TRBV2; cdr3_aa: CASSILPPGANVLTF
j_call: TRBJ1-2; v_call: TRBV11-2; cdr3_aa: CASSLERTPYGYTF
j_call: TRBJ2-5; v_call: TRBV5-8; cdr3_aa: CASSAEGYFQETQYF
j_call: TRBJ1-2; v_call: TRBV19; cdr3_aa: CASSSSPGHIGYTF
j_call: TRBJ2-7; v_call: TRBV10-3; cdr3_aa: CAISDRDGGSYEQYF
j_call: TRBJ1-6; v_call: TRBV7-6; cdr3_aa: CASSKSGRLNSPLHF
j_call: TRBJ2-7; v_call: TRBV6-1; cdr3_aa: CASSTGTGPGEQYF
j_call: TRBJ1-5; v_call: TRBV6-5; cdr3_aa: CASSYNWAQPQHF
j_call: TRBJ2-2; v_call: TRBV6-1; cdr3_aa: CASSEVDLRAELFF
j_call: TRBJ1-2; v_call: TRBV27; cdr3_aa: CASSSLGTGGGGYTF
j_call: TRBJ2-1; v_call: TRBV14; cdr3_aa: CASSPSSHGAYNEQFF
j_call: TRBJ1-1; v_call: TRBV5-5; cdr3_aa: CASRQFRVMNTEAFF
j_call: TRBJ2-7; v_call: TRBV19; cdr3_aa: CASTPEGGYEQYF
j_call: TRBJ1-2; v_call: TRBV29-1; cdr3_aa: CSVLEGGGLNGYTF
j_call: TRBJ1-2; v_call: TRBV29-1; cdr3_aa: CSVEVSLDTSGAYGYTF
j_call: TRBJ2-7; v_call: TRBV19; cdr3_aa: CASSLGGAGDEQYF
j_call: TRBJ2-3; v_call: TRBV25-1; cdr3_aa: CASSEQGLSTDTQYF
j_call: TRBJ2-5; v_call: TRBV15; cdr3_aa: CATSRDRATETQYF
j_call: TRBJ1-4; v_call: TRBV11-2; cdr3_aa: CASRQTPGGSAEKLFF
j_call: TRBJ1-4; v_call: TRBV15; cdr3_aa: CATSSGQGLNEKLFF
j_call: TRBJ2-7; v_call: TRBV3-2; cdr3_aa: CASREQYF
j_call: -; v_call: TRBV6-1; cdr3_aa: CASSSYRDSRYEQYF
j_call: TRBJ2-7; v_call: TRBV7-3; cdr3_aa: CATRGGSAAYEQYF
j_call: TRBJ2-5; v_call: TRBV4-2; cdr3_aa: CASSQGRGAGETQYF
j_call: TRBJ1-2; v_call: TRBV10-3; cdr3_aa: CAISESGGAGGYTF